The 12 T cell receptor beta chains in this list originate from one sample, sequenced in a study of post-analysis software for immune sequencing data. Study findings and constraints: Relative to controls, patients had several TRBV segments at higher frequency, with TRBV5-6, TRBV5-1 and TRBV20-1 among these.

Unique molecular identifiers were carried by the TCR beta cDNA libraries. In TCRdb, the PCR reads were re-called with MiXCR into one record per CDR3 protein. The table shows hundreds of thousands of distinct CDR3 sequences, with around 50% occurring only once. No antigen is known for these receptors. The specimen was blood. These receptors were collected from a girl aged 5 to 17 with multiple sclerosis.

Only a few counts were recorded for this clonotype. This chain links TRBV2 with TRBJ1-6; possibly TRBD1 for D (5 bases). Deletions cut 7 bases from V and 4 bases from J, with 23 bases between. This CDR3 has 18 residues. Germline assignment: CDR1 SNHLY and CDR2 FYNNEI. The CDR3 DNA sequence: TGTGCCAGCACCAAATGGACACTCCCTCGACAGTATAATTCACCCCTCCACTTT. Residues: CASTKWTLPRQYNSPLHF.

The genes are TRBV7-3 and TRBJ1-1; 9 bases are a match to TRBD1. Trimming cost V 3 bases and J 3 bases; bases outside gene matches: 2. This CDR3 region has 14 residues. Germline CDR1 reads SGHTA; CDR2 reads FQGTGA. CDR3 bases: TGTGCCAGCAGCTTTCGGGACAGGGACACTGAAGCTTTCTTT. This gives the protein CASSFRDRDTEAFF.

This clonotype came up a few times. This sequence joins TRBV6-4 and TRBJ2-3; 10 bases are a match to TRBD2. CDR1 MRHNA and CDR2 SNTAGT come from the germline V gene. The J segment lost 6 bases and the V segment lost 6 bases, leaving 15 bases of the junction unmatched. There are 17 residues in the CDR3. This CDR3 is CASSPPGLAGVSDTQYF. The CDR3 nucleotides are TGTGCCAGCAGCCCCCCCGGGCTAGCGGGAGTTTCGGATACGCAGTATTTT.

This chain joins TRBV7-8 and TRBJ1-4; TRBD1 aligns across 9 bases. Germline trimming cut 2 bases from V and 6 bases from J; bases unmatched to any gene: 1. Germline lookup yields CDR1 SGHVS and CDR2 FQNEAQ. CDR3 size: 14 residues. The CDR3, as DNA: TGTGCCAGCAGCTTACGGGACAGGGATGAAAAACTGTTTTTT. This translates into CASSLRDRDEKLFF. Drawing the rest from reference TRBV7-8 and TRBJ1-4, the complete variable domain is GAGVSQSPRYKVAKRGQDVALRCDPISGHVSLFWYQQALGQGPEFLTYFQNEAQLDKSGLPSDRFFAERPEGSVSTLKIQRTQQEDSAVYLCASSLRDRDEKLFFGSGTQLSVL.

V usage is TRBV7-3 and J usage is TRBJ1-1, with 10 bases identical to TRBD1. The V segment lost 2 bases and the J segment 6 bases; nucleotides outside the gene matches: 12. The CDR3 runs 17 residues. CDR1 and CDR2 from the germline V gene are SGHTA and FQGTGA. The CDR3 coding sequence is TGTGCCAGCAGCTTATTTAGGGACAGGGGTTTACCCCCTGAAGCTTTCTTT. Translation gives CASSLFRDRGLPPEAFF.

The chain joins TRBV2 to TRBJ2-1; 9 nucleotides agree with TRBD2. V shed 2 bases, J shed 6 bases, and the junction held 11 bases outside the gene matches. Per the germline V gene, CDR1 is SNHLY and CDR2 is FYNNEI. The CDR3 has 17 residues. The CDR3 region has the DNA TGTGCCAGCAGTGAAACCCCGACTGGCGGGAGGGGCAATGAGCAGTTCTTC. This codes for CASSETPTGGRGNEQFF. Using reference TRBV2 and TRBJ2-1 for the parts outside the CDR3, the full variable domain is EPEVTQTPSHQVTQMGQEVILRCVPISNHLYFYWYRQILGQKVEFLVSFYNNEISEKSEIFDDQFSVERPDGSNFTLKIRSTKLEDSAMYFCASSETPTGGRGNEQFFGPGTRLTVL.

This clonotype was seen a handful of times. The chain joins TRBV10-1 to TRBJ2-5; D may be TRBD1 (5 bases). This CDR3 has 15 amino acids. The ends were cut back, 3 bases at V and 2 bases at J, with 13 bases in the middle. The germline gives CDR1 WNHNN, CDR2 SYGVQD (reference sequence). CDR3 residues: CASSDQRTSQETQYF. In nucleotides, the CDR3 is TGCGCCAGCAGTGACCAGAGGACAAGTCAAGAGACCCAGTACTTC.

The chain uses TRBV20-1 and TRBJ2-5; no firm D call. This CDR3 has 10 amino acids. Germline-derived CDR1 and CDR2 are DFQATT and SNEGSKA (reference sequence). The chain's CDR3 is CSARSETQYF. CDR3 sequence (DNA): TGCAGCGCACGGTCAGAGACCCAGTACTTC.

Comment on this clonotype: Germline and junction disagree at one end, which may indicate a read error. The chain employs TRBV15 and TRBJ1-1; 8 bases fit TRBD1. Per the germline V gene, CDR1 is LNHNV and CDR2 is YYDKDF (reference sequence). CDR3 length equals 19 residues. As DNA, the CDR3 is TGTGCCGCCAGCAGACCCCCAGGGGGCCCGCGTTCTATGAACACTGAAGCTTTCTTT. The encoded protein is CAASRPPGGPRSMNTEAFF.

The V and J genes are TRBV19 and TRBJ2-4; D might be TRBD1 (6 bases). The J call is uncertain, as TRBJ2-5 better fits the DNA end. CDR3 length: 15 amino acids. Per germline, CDR1 LNHDA and CDR2 SQIVND (reference sequence). The CDR3 is CASSTLYRTEETQYF. CDR3 nucleotide sequence: TGTGCCAGTAGTACCCTATATAGGACAGAAGAGACCCAGTACTTC.

This sequence joins TRBV5-6 and TRBJ2-1; 10 nucleotides agree with TRBD2. Looked up from germline, CDR1 is SGHDT and CDR2 is YYEEEE. The CDR3 is 20 amino acids. The J segment lost 0 bases and the V segment lost 4 bases, leaving 16 bases of the junction unmatched. The CDR3 DNA sequence: TGTGCCAGCAGCCCGCTAGCGGGGGCTTCGACACCAAGCTCCTACAATGAGCAGTTCTTC. Translating it yields CASSPLAGASTPSSYNEQFF.

The rearrangement links TRBV20-1 to TRBJ1-2; D possibly corresponds to TRBD1 (5 bases). The CDR3 is 14 residues long. V was pared by 6 bases and J by 2 bases, with 16 bases between. From germline, CDR1 is DFQATT and CDR2 SNEGSKA (reference sequence). CDR3 residues: CSAIPEGINYGYTF. CDR3 in DNA: TGCAGTGCCATTCCCGAGGGGATAAACTATGGCTACACCTTC.